These 12 T cell receptor beta chains came from one sample sequenced in a study of T cell responses to AZD1222 COVID-19 vaccine. Only in-frame clones appear in the TCRdb table, and some are missing; sequencing was by immunoSEQ multiplex PCR. The data contain nearly 110,000 clones, about 90% of them singletons. This material consisted of peripheral blood, taken 28 days after the second AZD1222 dose. The receptors come from an adult who received the AZD1222 COVID-19 vaccine.

This chain connects TRBV5-6 to TRBJ2-4, with unresolved D. Germline CDR1 reads SGHDT; CDR2 reads YYEEEE. This CDR3 has 13 amino acids. Trimming shortened V by 0 bases and J by 0 bases, and 1 base separated the two germline ends. In DNA form, the CDR3 reads TGTGCCAGCAGCTTGGTAGCCAAAAACATTCAGTACTTC. Encoded protein: CASSLVAKNIQYF.

The chain combines TRBV3-1 (or the pseudogene TRBV3-2) with TRBJ1-1; D uncertain. Germline CDR1 and CDR2: LGHDT and YNNKEL (reference sequence). Trimming removed 1 base from V and 10 bases from J, with 7 bases in between. The CDR3 length is 11 residues. CDR3 amino acids: CASSQALRAFF. CDR3 coding DNA: TGTGCCAGCAGCCAAGCTCTTCGAGCTTTCTTT.

This chain links TRBV28 with TRBJ1-5, with 9 positions matching TRBD1. V lost 6 bases to trimming and J lost 0 bases; unmatched junction nucleotides: 9. The CDR3 runs 17 residues. The germline gives CDR1 MDHEN, CDR2 SYDVKM. CDR3 sequence (DNA): TGTGCCAGCAGAACCGGGACAGGGTTTGGTAGCAATCAGCCCCAGCATTTT. The encoded protein is CASRTGTGFGSNQPQHF. Combining the CDR3 with reference TRBV28 and TRBJ1-5 gives the whole variable domain DVKVTQSSRYLVKRTGEKVFLECVQDMDHENMFWYRQDPGLGLRLIYFSYDVKMKEKGDIPEGYSVSREKKERFSLILESASTNQTSMYLCASRTGTGFGSNQPQHFGDGTRLSIL.

The chain employs TRBV19 and TRBJ1-5, with D tentatively TRBD1 (6 bases). The CDR3 is made up of 13 amino acids. The germline V gene encodes CDR1 LNHDA and CDR2 SQIVND (reference sequence). V lost 5 bases, J lost 11 bases, and 16 bases lay in between. CDR3: CASSATFDRSQHF. The CDR3 nucleotides read TGTGCCAGTAGTGCAACCTTCGACAGGTCCCAGCATTTT.

This sequence joins TRBV6-2 or TRBV6-3 and TRBJ1-5, with D perhaps TRBD1 (6 bases). Trimming cost V 2 bases and J 2 bases, with 10 bases left between them. Per the germline V gene, CDR1 is MNHEY and CDR2 is SVGEGT. The CDR3 loop spans 15 amino acids. The CDR3 reads CASSYAGVRNQPQHF. As DNA, the CDR3 is TGTGCCAGCAGTTACGCAGGGGTCCGCAATCAGCCCCAGCATTTT.

The chain combines TRBV6-5 with TRBJ1-5, with TRBD1 matching 8 bases. Looked up from germline, CDR1 is MNHEY and CDR2 is SVGAGI. The CDR3 length is 15 residues. V shed 2 bases, J shed 7 bases, and the junction held 7 bases outside the gene matches. The CDR3, as DNA: TGTGCCAGCAGTTACGGTGCGGGGACAGGCCAGCCCCAGCATTTT. It encodes CASSYGAGTGQPQHF.

V gene TRBV6-5 combines with J gene TRBJ2-1; the D is unclear. V shed 5 bases and J shed 9 bases, with 11 bases lying between them. The CDR3 has 12 amino acids. Germline V gives CDR1 MNHEY, CDR2 SVGAGI. The CDR3 protein is CASSKRDGEQFF. The CDR3 nucleotides are TGTGCCAGCAGTAAAAGGGATGGTGAGCAGTTCTTC.

This clone appeared a few times. The genes are TRBV2 and TRBJ1-2; D is unclear. V lost 8 bases, J lost 4 bases, and 14 bases lay in between. This CDR3 has 13 amino acids. Germline CDR1 reads SNHLY; CDR2 reads FYNNEI. The CDR3 sequence: CASLRAPVYGYTF. Written as DNA, the CDR3 is TGTGCCAGCCTTCGGGCGCCTGTCTATGGCTACACCTTC.

The count of this clone is one. CDR3 in DNA: TGTGCCAGCAGTGAAGCGGGGTATTACAATGAGCAGTTCTTC. Protein: CASSEAGYYNEQFF. The J gene is TRBJ2-1, the V gene TRBV6-1; D is unresolved. Germline V gene data show CDR1 as MNHNS and CDR2 as SASEGT. The CDR3 spans 14 residues. Trimming cost V 0 bases and J 4 bases, with 7 bases left between them.

This chain links TRBV6-7 with TRBJ1-3, with no clear D. Being an ORF, TRBV6-7 has a function that is uncertain. V was trimmed by 0 bases and J by 6 bases, leaving 9 bases between them. The CDR3 is 14 residues long. This CDR3 reads CASSYSQNQNTIYF. CDR3 nucleotides: TGTGCCAGCAGTTACTCCCAGAACCAAAACACCATATATTTT.

This chain's CDR3 is CASSAMGHRTQYF. The CDR3 region has the DNA TGTGCCAGTAGTGCCATGGGACACCGGACCCAGTACTTC. The chain carries TRBV19 and TRBJ2-5; possible D gene TRBD1, 6 bases. The CDR3 runs to 13 residues. CDR1 is LNHDA, CDR2 SQIVND, per germline (reference sequence). V was clipped by 5 bases and J by 7 bases, with 14 bases between them.

The J gene is TRBJ1-2, the V gene TRBV23-1; D not resolved. TRBV23-1 is an ORF, with its function uncertain. This CDR3 region has 14 residues. V dropped 2 bases and J dropped 4 bases, with 11 bases sitting between them. The CDR3 sequence is CASSQGSGSYGYTF. In nucleotides, the CDR3 is TGCGCCAGCAGTCAAGGGAGCGGTTCCTATGGCTACACCTTC.